The source of this T cell receptor beta chain is a study of early T cells in non-severe SARS-CoV-2 infection. Whole-study context: Chains were not paired, and sequencing was done on bulk RNA from unsorted whole blood.

The study's findings and limits: VDJdb-based annotation leaned toward anti-spike CD8 responses and missed private and CD4 specificities.

As part of library construction, unique molecular identifiers were attached to individual cDNA molecules. TCRdb processed the 5' RACE reads anew with MiXCR; each CDR3 protein has one entry. The sample records tens of thousands of distinct CDR3 sequences, roughly 16% being singletons. With respect to this clonotype: Its matching antigen is unknown.

Trimming pared 3 bases from V and 1 base from J, leaving 10 bases between. The CDR3 spans 14 residues. CDR1 is SGDLS and CDR2 is YYNGEE in the germline V gene. The starting material was whole blood, obtained at baseline. The TCR originated in an adult who was a healthcare worker with PCR-confirmed SARS-CoV-2 infection or an uninfected control (not recorded which). J is TRBJ1-2 and V is TRBV9; no firm D call. In DNA, the CDR3 is TGTGCCAGCAGCGCAGTAGCTGATAACTATGGCTACACCTTC. Amino acids: CASSAVADNYGYTF.